The 6 T cell receptor beta chains reported below all come from one sample, sequenced in a study of blood T cell repertoires in COVID-19. The method was immunoSEQ multiplex PCR; TCRdb's version includes in-frame clones alone and lacks a portion of them. Among fewer than 50,000 clones listed, around three quarters were seen once. The sample comprised peripheral blood. These receptor sequences come from an elderly man with acute or convalescent COVID-19.

The V call is TRBV7-8, the J call TRBJ1-4; D is undetermined. There are 14 residues in the CDR3. Per the germline V gene, CDR1 is SGHVS and CDR2 is FQNEAQ. Between the trimmed V and J ends, which lost 1 base and 3 bases, there was a span of 6 bases. CDR3 loop: CASSLGTANEKLFF. CDR3 sequence (DNA): TGTGCCAGCAGCTTAGGTACAGCTAATGAAAAACTGTTTTTT.

The V call is TRBV7-2, the J call TRBJ1-2, with TRBD1 matching over 8 bases. The germline CDR1 and CDR2 sequences are SGHTA and FQGNSA. V lost 4 bases to trimming and J lost 11 bases; unmatched junction nucleotides: 15. The CDR3 runs 15 residues. The DNA of the CDR3 is TGTGCCAGCAGCTCGTTAGGCCCACAACAGGGGGGGTACACCTTC. It translates to CASSSLGPQQGGYTF.

The chain joins TRBV5-1 to TRBJ2-7; perhaps TRBD1 as D (6 bases). The length of the CDR3 is 13 residues. Trimming took off 0 bases at V and 3 bases at J, with 7 bases between the two ends. CDR1 is SGHRS, CDR2 YFSETQ, per germline. CDR3 coding DNA: TGCGCCAGCAGCTTGGGACAGGTCTACGAGCAGTACTTC. Residues: CASSLGQVYEQYF.

The J gene is TRBJ2-1, the V gene TRBV5-6; D gene uncertain. V was cut by 4 bases and J by 4 bases, with 3 bases left in between. CDR1 SGHDT and CDR2 YYEEEE come from the germline V gene. The CDR3 length is 11 residues. CDR3 amino acids: CASSTYNEQFF. For the CDR3, the DNA is TGTGCCAGCAGCACATACAATGAGCAGTTCTTC.

The V gene is TRBV10-3, the J gene TRBJ1-4; 11 positions match TRBD1. The CDR3 length is 15 residues. V dropped 2 bases and J dropped 8; count of bases not matched to a gene: 4. Germline V gene sequence: CDR1 ENHRY, CDR2 SYGVKD. CDR3 nucleotide sequence: TGTGCCATCAGTGAGGGCGGGACAGGGGGAGAAAAACTGTTTTTT. Protein: CAISEGGTGGEKLFF.

The chain is built from TRBV27 and TRBJ2-3; 13 positions agree with TRBD2. Losses at the gene ends were 6 bases for V and 14 bases for J; bases not matched to a gene: 8. Per germline, CDR1 MNHEY and CDR2 SMNVEV (reference sequence). The CDR3 has 13 amino acids. The CDR3: CASSDPGLAGSYF. The DNA for the CDR3 is TGTGCCAGCAGCGACCCGGGACTAGCGGGGTCGTATTTT.